These 17 T cell receptor beta chains came from one sample sequenced in a study of control samples from healthy donors and cancer patients. Measured with immunoSEQ multiplex PCR; TCRdb has only the in-frame clones, and not every one. The sample contains about 150,000 clones, about 94% of which appear only once. The sequenced sample was blood. Receptor source: a man aged 35 to 55 in good health.

V and J are TRBV14 and TRBJ1-1; 8 bases align to TRBD1. The CDR3 loop spans 11 amino acids. The trim removed 6 bases at V and 11 bases at J, leaving 5 bases unmatched. The germline CDR1 and CDR2 sequences are SGHDN and FVKESK. CDR3 DNA: TGTGCCAGCAGGAGGGGACAGGTGGCTTTCTTT. It translates to CASRRGQVAFF.

The V call is TRBV6-5, the J call TRBJ2-1, with D perhaps TRBD2 (6 bases). This CDR3 is built from 15 residues. Germline-derived CDR1 and CDR2 are MNHEY and SVGAGI. V lost 1 base to trimming and J lost 9 bases, with 16 bases between them. The CDR3: CASSYFGGTTGEQFF. The CDR3 nucleotides are TGTGCCAGCAGTTACTTCGGGGGAACCACGGGTGAGCAGTTCTTC.

This rearrangement joins TRBV11-2 to TRBJ1-1, with no clear D. V was pared by 1 base and J by 3 bases, with 6 bases between. Germline V gene sequence: CDR1 SGHAT, CDR2 FQNNGV. This CDR3 has 13 amino acids. The DNA for the CDR3 is TGTGCCAGCAGCTTAGTGGCCTACACTGAAGCTTTCTTT. Translating gives CASSLVAYTEAFF.

The CDR3 reads CASSSGWREVGNQPQHF. DNA for the CDR3: TGTGCCAGCAGTTCCGGGTGGAGGGAGGTTGGCAATCAGCCCCAGCATTTT. The genes are TRBV28 and TRBJ1-5; D not certain. The V end was cut by 4 bases, the J end by 2 bases, with 18 bases between. Per germline, CDR1 MDHEN and CDR2 SYDVKM. The length of the CDR3 is 17 residues. Looking up the rest from reference TRBV28 and TRBJ1-5 gives the full variable domain: DVKVTQSSRYLVKRTGEKVFLECVQDMDHENMFWYRQDPGLGLRLIYFSYDVKMKEKGDIPEGYSVSREKKERFSLILESASTNQTSMYLCASSSGWREVGNQPQHFGDGTRLSIL.

This rearrangement joins TRBV7-9 to TRBJ2-2; no clear D. Germline V gives CDR1 SEHNR, CDR2 FQNEAQ (reference sequence). The V and J ends lost 5 bases and 0 bases respectively, with 13 bases between them. This CDR3 comprises 16 residues. In DNA form, the CDR3 reads TGTGCCAGCAGCCCCCCAGGCAGACCGAACACCGGGGAGCTGTTTTTT. Its protein product is CASSPPGRPNTGELFF.

This chain links TRBV4-1 with TRBJ2-6; D is perhaps TRBD1 (5 bases). Deletions cut 1 base from V and 2 bases from J, with 9 bases between. In germline, CDR1 is MGHRA, CDR2 YSYEKL. The CDR3 sequence is 16 residues long. CDR3 sequence reads: CASSQVAGTGANVLTF. The CDR3 nucleotides are TGCGCCAGCAGCCAAGTGGCAGGGACTGGGGCCAACGTCCTGACTTTC.

The chain employs TRBV19 and TRBJ2-1, with D hard to call. Germline V gene lookup returns CDR1 LNHDA and CDR2 SQIVND (reference sequence). The CDR3 is 13 amino acids. Trimming left V 3 bases short and J 6 bases short, with 9 bases between. The DNA of the CDR3 is TGTGCCAGTAGTATCGTAGGCCCCAATGAGCAGTTCTTC. Amino acid sequence: CASSIVGPNEQFF.

This clone was seen just once. The chain recombines TRBV11-2 with TRBJ2-7; tentative D call: TRBD1 (6 bases). Germline CDR1 and CDR2: SGHAT and FQNNGV. This CDR3 contains 14 residues. Trimming left V 4 bases short and J 2 bases short, with 12 bases between. CDR3 sequence: CASSWDKGAYEQYF. DNA of the CDR3: TGTGCCAGCAGCTGGGACAAGGGGGCCTACGAGCAGTACTTC.

Concerning this clone itself: The identical CDR3 is also encoded by other nucleotide sequences in the sample. The J gene is TRBJ1-5, the V gene TRBV19; D not certain. CDR1 LNHDA and CDR2 SQIVND come from the germline V gene (reference sequence). Trimming cost V 4 bases and J 2 bases, with 3 bases left between them. The CDR3 totals 12 residues. The CDR3 region has the DNA TGTGCCAGTAGTACCCGCAATCAGCCCCAGCATTTT. Amino acid sequence: CASSTRNQPQHF.

V is TRBV6-4 and J is TRBJ2-1; 9 nucleotides match TRBD2. The trim removed 0 bases at V and 3 bases at J, leaving 0 bases unmatched. CDR1 is MRHNA and CDR2 is SNTAGT in the germline V gene. The CDR3 is 15 residues long. For the CDR3, the DNA is TGTGCCAGCAGTGACTCGCGGGGGGGCTACAATGAGCAGTTCTTC. Protein: CASSDSRGGYNEQFF.

The chain is built from TRBV28 and TRBJ1-2, with 10 bases identical to TRBD1. Germline values: CDR1 MDHEN, CDR2 SYDVKM. The CDR3 loop spans 14 amino acids. Losses at the gene ends were 6 bases for V and 4 bases for J; bases not matched to a gene: 5. The CDR3 nucleotides read TGTGCCAGCAGGGAGACAGGGGGCGGCTATGGCTACACCTTC. Protein product: CASRETGGGYGYTF.

This clone was recorded a few times. This sequence joins TRBV4-3 and TRBJ1-5; TRBD1 agrees at 7 bases. The germline V gene has CDR1 LGHNA and CDR2 YSLEER. V lost 5 bases to trimming and J lost 1 base; unmatched junction nucleotides: 2. The CDR3 loop spans 14 amino acids. The CDR3 region has the DNA TGCGCCAGCAGCGCGGGACAGAGCAATCAGCCCCAGCATTTT. Translated: CASSAGQSNQPQHF.

The rearrangement links TRBV6-4 to TRBJ1-2; D remains ambiguous. The germline V gene encodes CDR1 MRHNA and CDR2 SNTAGT. Trimming removed 6 bases from V and 0 bases from J, with 11 bases in between. The CDR3 runs 14 residues. The CDR3 nucleotides read TGTGCCAGCAGGGCCGATGAAGCTAACTATGGCTACACCTTC. The encoded protein is CASRADEANYGYTF.

The chain couples TRBV27 to TRBJ1-5, with D maybe TRBD1 (5 bases). Germline CDR1 reads MNHEY; CDR2 reads SMNVEV (reference sequence). This CDR3 contains 14 residues. V was shortened by 1 base and J by 10 bases, with 14 bases between the two germline ends. For the CDR3, the DNA is TGTGCCAGCAGTTTATTCTCAGGGCGAGGACCCCAGCATTTT. This translates into CASSLFSGRGPQHF.

On this clone itself: One end of the junction does not line up with germline, which may come from a read error. This rearrangement joins TRBV5-1 to TRBJ2-7; D is possibly TRBD2 (6 bases). CDR3 length equals 12 residues. In germline, CDR1 is SGHRS, CDR2 YFSETQ. The CDR3 DNA sequence: TGCGCCAGCAGTTTGGCGGGGATCGGGGAGTACTTC. This encodes CASSLAGIGEYF.

V is TRBV19 and J is TRBJ1-1, with a possible D match to TRBD1 (5 bases). CDR3 length: 13 amino acids. Germline V CDR1 and CDR2: LNHDA, SQIVND (reference sequence). Between the trimmed V and J ends, which lost 5 bases and 1 base, there was a span of 8 bases. The CDR3 here is CASSWQGNTEAFF. In nucleotides, the CDR3 is TGTGCCAGTAGTTGGCAGGGGAACACTGAAGCTTTCTTT.

The genes are TRBV5-1 and TRBJ2-2; D is unresolved. There are 13 residues in the CDR3. Per germline, CDR1 SGHRS and CDR2 YFSETQ. The V gene lost 3 bases and the J gene lost 1 base, with 4 bases spanning the gap. The CDR3 nucleotides are TGCGCCAGCAGCTCACTGAACACCGGGGAGCTGTTTTTT. As protein: CASSSLNTGELFF.